Here is one T cell receptor beta chain with its context. The antigen this receptor binds is unknown. No clone much larger than this one lies a single base away; base qualities are absent. Library generation was performed with 5' RACE. TCRdb shows the sequencer as Illumina HiSeq 2500. The second PCR ran for roughly 7 to 11 cycles and used a J-beta primer mix along with a sample-barcoded 5' primer. A unique molecular identifier was introduced onto each TCR beta cDNA molecule by a template-switch 5' adaptor carrying 12 random nucleotides. At least 3 million CDR3-containing paired-end reads were obtained from each sample. First-strand cDNA was synthesized from all RNA with the Mint cDNA synthesis kit, primed by a TRBC-specific oligonucleotide. After uracil-DNA glycosylase treatment, a first 18-cycle PCR used universal primers M1SS and BC2_uni_R on all cDNA. As for the authors' bioinformatics: For normalization, 1 million high-quality reads were randomly selected from each sample, with every read carrying a distinct molecular identifier. Instead of being binned into consensus sequences, reads with shared molecular identifiers were discarded. MiTCR, run with a Q25 quality threshold and the strictest error-elimination algorithm, handled CDR3 identification, clonotype clustering and error correction. A nonparametric unseen species model with Euler transformation was used to estimate lower-bound total TCR beta diversity. Using fastp at Q25 and MiXCR, TCRdb reprocessed the public reads and kept productive beta chains. Duplicate CDR3 protein sequences are folded into a single record with the most common DNA and genes. The V and J calls, along with clone size, are taken from TCRdb and not from the paper's own processing. Across this sample there are some 940,000 distinct CDR3 sequences, with almost 30% seen only once. About a tenth of the sample rests with the top ten.

This entry is derived from a study of blood T cells in healthy people across ages (dated by TCRdb to the mid-2010s). About the investigation overall: In model experiments, template switching captured roughly one uniquely barcoded TCR beta cDNA molecule for every two T cells. The study analyzed two additional independent replicas of 1 million unique cDNA reads from the same blood draw for two donors, one aged 18 to 30 and one aged 80 or older. Using deep sequencing normalized with unique cDNA molecular identifiers, the study measured how TCR beta repertoire diversity changes with age. The donors were divided into four age groups: young (average around 17 years), middle-aged (about 39), aged (about 60) and long-lived (nearly 85).

On the study overall, not on this receptor specifically: Compared with the aged group, the long-lived group had more naive CD4+ T cells, fewer expanded clones and increased TCR diversity, a pattern suggesting age selection. As age increased, observed TCR beta diversity per million T cells dropped in a roughly linear way, and a significant reduction was already evident by age 40. Observed TCR beta diversity correlated strongly with the percentage of naive T cells measured by flow cytometry. Estimates of total diversity based on one million sequenced T cells were considered lower bounds and underestimates. Donor CMV infection status was unknown, potentially confounding age-related changes in expanded clonotypes. Because profiling used bulk unsorted PBMCs, naive and antigen-experienced compartments could not be compared conclusively.

The roughly 37 donors, aged roughly 6 to 90 years, were systemically healthy Caucasian individuals from Russia. Each donor gave 8 to 10 milliliters of peripheral blood, collected into EDTA-treated Vacutainer tubes. Ficoll-Paque density-gradient centrifugation was used to isolate PBMCs, with at least 6 million obtained per sample. Trizol reagent was used to extract total RNA from PBMCs, with at least 5.5 micrograms per sample. For every donor, an aliquot of PBMCs went through flow cytometry to measure the percentages of naive CD45RAhigh/CD27high T cells. CDR1 and CDR2 are read off the germline V gene (reference sequence) as LGHDT and YNNKEL. Trimming takes 5 bases from V and 0 bases from J, and the germline ends sit 16 bases apart. Inclusive of the bounding cysteine and phenylalanine, the CDR3 is 16 residues long. Of the read, only the CDR3 DNA is kept; its 48 bases are in frame from base 1. These data were also filed under a second study, of T cells of mothers and their children. In that second paper, the authors write: The donors were nine systemically healthy Caucasian individuals, made up of three mothers and their six children. cDNA synthesis consumed the entire amount of extracted RNA, loaded at 1.5 ug RNA in each 15 ul reaction. Sample barcodes and 2-4 random nucleotides were added via the M1S primer in the second PCR. Over 8 million TCR beta CDR3 reads came from each mother, compared with about 3 million reads from each child. In both related and unrelated pairs, thymic selection shapes the output of TCR recombination in a similar way, with inherited differences having only a minor effect. Related mother-child pairs always showed normalized repertoire overlap that was slightly higher than in unrelated mother-child pairs, though the difference was never significant. With a sensitivity of approximately 100 clones per million clonotypes, no persistent microchimeric T cell clones were detected. In the study, deep NGS was used to compare the TCR beta repertoires of mothers and children, and features distinguishing related mother-child pairs from unrelated individuals were sought. The mean age was roughly 44 +/- 4 years for the mothers and 11 +/- 4 years for the children. Libraries were sequenced on Illumina HiSeq 2000 with 100+100 nt paired-end reads after adapter ligation with NEBNext reagents. To prevent cross-contamination, the mother and child libraries were prepared a month apart and were sequenced in separate runs. Each donor had between about 500,000 and 2,100,000 distinct TCR beta clonotypes identified. Naive TCR beta clonotypes were estimated from low-frequency clonotypes matched to each donor's FACS-determined naive share, without sorting.

The sample was blood. This clonotype was sampled from a woman aged 40 to 50 in good health. The V and J segments used are TRBV3-1 and TRBJ2-5; TRBD1 is perhaps the D gene, given 6 matching bases. The DNA sequence follows: TGTGCCAGCAGCAAGGGGAGTGGGACAAACCAAGAGACCCAGTACTTC. This codes for CASSKGSGTNQETQYF.